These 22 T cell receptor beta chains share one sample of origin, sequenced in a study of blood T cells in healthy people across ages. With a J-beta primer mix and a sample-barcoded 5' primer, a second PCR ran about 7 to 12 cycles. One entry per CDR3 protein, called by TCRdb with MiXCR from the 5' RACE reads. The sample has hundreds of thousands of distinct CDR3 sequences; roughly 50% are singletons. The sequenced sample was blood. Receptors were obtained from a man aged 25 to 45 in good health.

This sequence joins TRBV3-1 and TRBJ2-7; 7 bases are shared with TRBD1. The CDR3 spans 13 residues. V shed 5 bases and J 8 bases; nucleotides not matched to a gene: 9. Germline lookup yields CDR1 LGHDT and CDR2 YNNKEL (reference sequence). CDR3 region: CASSSADRVQQYF. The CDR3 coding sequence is TGTGCCAGCAGCTCTGCTGACAGGGTACAGCAGTACTTC.

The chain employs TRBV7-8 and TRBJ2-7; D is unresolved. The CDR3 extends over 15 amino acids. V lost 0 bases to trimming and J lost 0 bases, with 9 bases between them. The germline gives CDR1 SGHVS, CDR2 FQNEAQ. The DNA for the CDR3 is TGTGCCAGCAGCTTAGCATATTCACACTCCTACGAGCAGTACTTC. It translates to CASSLAYSHSYEQYF.

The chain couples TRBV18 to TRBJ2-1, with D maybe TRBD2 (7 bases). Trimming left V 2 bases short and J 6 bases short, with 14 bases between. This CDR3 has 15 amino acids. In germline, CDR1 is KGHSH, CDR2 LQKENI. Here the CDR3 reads CASSPRGGATNEQFF. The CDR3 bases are TGTGCCAGCTCACCAAGGGGGGGTGCCACCAATGAGCAGTTCTTC.

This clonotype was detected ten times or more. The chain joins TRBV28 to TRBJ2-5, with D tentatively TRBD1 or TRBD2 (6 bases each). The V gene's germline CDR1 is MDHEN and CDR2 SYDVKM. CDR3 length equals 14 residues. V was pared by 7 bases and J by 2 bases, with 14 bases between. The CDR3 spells CASKQRGTQETQYF. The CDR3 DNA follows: TGTGCCAGCAAGCAACGGGGGACACAAGAGACCCAGTACTTC. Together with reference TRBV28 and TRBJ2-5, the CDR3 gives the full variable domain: DVKVTQSSRYLVKRTGEKVFLECVQDMDHENMFWYRQDPGLGLRLIYFSYDVKMKEKGDIPEGYSVSREKKERFSLILESASTNQTSMYLCASKQRGTQETQYFGPGTRLLVL.

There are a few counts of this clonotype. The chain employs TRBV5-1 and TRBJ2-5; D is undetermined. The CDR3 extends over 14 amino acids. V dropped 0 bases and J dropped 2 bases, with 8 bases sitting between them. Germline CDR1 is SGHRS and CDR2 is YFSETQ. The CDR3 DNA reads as TGCGCCAGCAGCTTGGGGTCGCAACAAGAGACCCAGTACTTC. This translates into CASSLGSQQETQYF.

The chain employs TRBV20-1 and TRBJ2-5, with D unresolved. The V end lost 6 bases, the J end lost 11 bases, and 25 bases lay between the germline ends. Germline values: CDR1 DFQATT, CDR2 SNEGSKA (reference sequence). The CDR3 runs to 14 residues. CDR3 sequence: CSASRHQIYNEQYF. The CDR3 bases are TGCAGTGCCTCTCGACACCAGATCTACAATGAGCAGTACTTC.

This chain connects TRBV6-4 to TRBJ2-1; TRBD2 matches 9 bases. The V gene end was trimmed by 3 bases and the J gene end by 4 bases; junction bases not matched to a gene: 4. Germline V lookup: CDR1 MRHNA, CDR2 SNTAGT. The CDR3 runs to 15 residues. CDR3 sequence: CASSDLAGSYNEQFF. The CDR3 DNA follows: TGTGCCAGCAGTGATCTAGCGGGGTCGTACAATGAGCAGTTCTTC.

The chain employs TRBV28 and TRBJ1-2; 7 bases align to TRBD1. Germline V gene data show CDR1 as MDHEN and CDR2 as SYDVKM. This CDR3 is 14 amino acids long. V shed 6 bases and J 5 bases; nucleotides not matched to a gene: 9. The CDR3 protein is CASRTYRGGYGYTF. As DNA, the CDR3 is TGTGCCAGCAGGACATACAGGGGTGGATATGGCTACACCTTC.

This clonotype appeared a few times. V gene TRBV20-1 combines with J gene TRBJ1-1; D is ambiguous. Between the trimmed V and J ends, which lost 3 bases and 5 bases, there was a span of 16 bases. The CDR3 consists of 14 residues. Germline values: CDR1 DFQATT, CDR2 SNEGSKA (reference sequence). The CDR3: CSARRTTVRTEAFF. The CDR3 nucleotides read TGCAGTGCTAGGAGGACCACCGTACGGACTGAAGCTTTCTTT.

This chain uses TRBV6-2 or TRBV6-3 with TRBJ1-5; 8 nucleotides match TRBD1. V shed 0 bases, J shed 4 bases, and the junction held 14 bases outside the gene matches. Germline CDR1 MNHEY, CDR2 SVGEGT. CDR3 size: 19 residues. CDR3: CASSYSRVTGVQGNQPQHF. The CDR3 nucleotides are TGTGCCAGCAGTTACTCGAGAGTGACAGGGGTTCAGGGTAATCAGCCCCAGCATTTT.

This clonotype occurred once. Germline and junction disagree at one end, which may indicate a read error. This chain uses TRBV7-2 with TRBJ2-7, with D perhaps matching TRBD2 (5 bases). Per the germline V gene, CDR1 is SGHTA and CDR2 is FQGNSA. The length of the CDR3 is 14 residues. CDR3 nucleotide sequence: TGTGCCGGCAGCTTCGGAGGCAACTCCTACGAGCAGTACTTC. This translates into CAGSFGGNSYEQYF.

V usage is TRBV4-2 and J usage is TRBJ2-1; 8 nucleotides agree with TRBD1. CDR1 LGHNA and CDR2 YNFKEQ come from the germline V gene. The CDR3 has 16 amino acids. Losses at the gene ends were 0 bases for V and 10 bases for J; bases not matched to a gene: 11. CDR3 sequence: CASSQDRGTGGYEQFF. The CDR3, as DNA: TGTGCCAGCAGCCAAGATCGGGGGACAGGTGGTTACGAGCAGTTCTTC.

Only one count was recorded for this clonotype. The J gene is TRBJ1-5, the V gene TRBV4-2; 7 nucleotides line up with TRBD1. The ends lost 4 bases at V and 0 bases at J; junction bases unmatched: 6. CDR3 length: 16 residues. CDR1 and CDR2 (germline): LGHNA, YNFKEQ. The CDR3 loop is CASSLQDRASNQPQHF. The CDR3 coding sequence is TGTGCCAGCAGCCTGCAAGACAGGGCTAGCAATCAGCCCCAGCATTTT.

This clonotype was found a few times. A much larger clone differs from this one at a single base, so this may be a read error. The CDR3 region is CASSPGQLPYEQYF. CDR3 DNA sequence: TGTGCCAGCAGCCCGGGACAGTTGCCCTACGAGCAGTACTTC. The chain couples TRBV12-3 or TRBV12-4 to TRBJ2-7, with 7 bases lining up with TRBD1. Germline trimming cut 6 bases from V and 2 bases from J; bases unmatched to any gene: 7. The CDR3 has 14 amino acids.

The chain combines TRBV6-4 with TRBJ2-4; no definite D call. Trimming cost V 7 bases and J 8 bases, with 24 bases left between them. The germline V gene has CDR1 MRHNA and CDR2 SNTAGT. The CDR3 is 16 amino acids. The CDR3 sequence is CASIFRRQPKADIQYF. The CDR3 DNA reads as TGTGCCAGCATATTCCGGCGTCAGCCAAAGGCGGACATTCAGTACTTC.

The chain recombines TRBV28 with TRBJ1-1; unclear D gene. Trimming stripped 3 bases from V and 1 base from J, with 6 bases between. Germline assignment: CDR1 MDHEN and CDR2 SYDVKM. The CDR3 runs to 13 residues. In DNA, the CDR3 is TGTGCCAGCAGTTTCGTGACGAACACTGAAGCTTTCTTT. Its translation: CASSFVTNTEAFF.

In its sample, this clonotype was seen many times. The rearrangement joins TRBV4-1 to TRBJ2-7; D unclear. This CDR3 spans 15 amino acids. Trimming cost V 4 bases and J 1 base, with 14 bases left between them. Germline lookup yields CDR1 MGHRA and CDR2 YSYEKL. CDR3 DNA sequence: TGCGCCAGCAGCCCTCAATGGCCTACGTCCTACGAGCAGTACTTC. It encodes CASSPQWPTSYEQYF.

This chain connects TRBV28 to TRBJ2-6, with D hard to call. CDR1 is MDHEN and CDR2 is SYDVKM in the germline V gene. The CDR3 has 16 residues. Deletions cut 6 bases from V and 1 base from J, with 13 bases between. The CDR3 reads CASSRQWVSGANVLTF. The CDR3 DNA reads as TGTGCCAGCAGCCGACAATGGGTTTCTGGGGCCAACGTCCTGACTTTC.

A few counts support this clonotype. The chain's CDR3 is CSVADRGPTDTQYF. The CDR3 region has the DNA TGCAGCGTGGCAGACAGGGGCCCCACAGATACGCAGTATTTT. The rearrangement links TRBV29-1 to TRBJ2-3; 8 bases are a match to TRBD1. The germline V gene has CDR1 SQVTM and CDR2 ANQGSEA. Trimming at V came to 6 bases and at J to 2 bases, leaving 7 bases not matched to a gene. The CDR3 is made up of 14 amino acids.

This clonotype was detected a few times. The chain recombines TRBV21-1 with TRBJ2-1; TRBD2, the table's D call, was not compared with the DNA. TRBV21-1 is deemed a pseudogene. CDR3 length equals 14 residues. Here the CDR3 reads CASTRGTRDNEQFF. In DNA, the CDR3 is TGTGCCAGCACCCGCGGGACTCGCGACAATGAGCAGTTCTTC.

The CDR3 DNA sequence: TGTGCCACCAGTGAAGGGACTAGCGATGAAGAGCAGTTCTTC. Protein product: CATSEGTSDEEQFF. This chain links TRBV24-1 with TRBJ2-1; 10 bases are shared with TRBD2. Germline-derived CDR1 and CDR2 are KGHDR and SFDVKD. CDR3 length equals 14 residues. Germline trimming cut 4 bases from V and 10 bases from J; bases unmatched to any gene: 6.

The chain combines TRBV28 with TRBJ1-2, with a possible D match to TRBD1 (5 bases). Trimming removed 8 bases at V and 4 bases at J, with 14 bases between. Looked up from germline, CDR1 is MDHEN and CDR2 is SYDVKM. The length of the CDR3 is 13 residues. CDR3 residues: CASGGTALYGYTF. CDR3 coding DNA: TGTGCCAGCGGAGGGACGGCCCTCTATGGCTACACCTTC.